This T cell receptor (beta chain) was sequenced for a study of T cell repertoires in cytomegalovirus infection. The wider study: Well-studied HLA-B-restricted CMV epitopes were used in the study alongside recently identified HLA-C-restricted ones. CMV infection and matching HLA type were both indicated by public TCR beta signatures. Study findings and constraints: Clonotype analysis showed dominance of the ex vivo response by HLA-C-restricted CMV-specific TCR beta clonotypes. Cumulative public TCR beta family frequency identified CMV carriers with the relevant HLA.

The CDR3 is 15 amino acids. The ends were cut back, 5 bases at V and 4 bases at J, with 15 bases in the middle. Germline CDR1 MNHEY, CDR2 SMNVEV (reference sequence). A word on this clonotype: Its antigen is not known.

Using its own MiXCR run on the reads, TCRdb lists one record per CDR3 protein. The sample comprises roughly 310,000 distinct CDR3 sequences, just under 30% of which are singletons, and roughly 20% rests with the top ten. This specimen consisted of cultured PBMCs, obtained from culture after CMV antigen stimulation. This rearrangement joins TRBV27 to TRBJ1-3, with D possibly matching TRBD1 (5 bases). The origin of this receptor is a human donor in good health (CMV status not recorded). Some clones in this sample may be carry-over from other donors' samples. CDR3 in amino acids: CASSPRGAKGNTIYF. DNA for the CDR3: TGTGCCAGCAGTCCTCGAGGGGCGAAAGGAAACACCATATATTTT.